This T cell receptor beta chain was captured in a study of human T cells and chemical hapten exposure. This clonotype showed up just a few times. Within the library, unique molecular identifiers were attached to each individual cDNA molecule. MiXCR was run by TCRdb on the RACE reads, yielding one entry per CDR3 protein. The sample has about 360,000 distinct CDR3 sequences; around 7% are singletons. The V gene's germline CDR1 is LGHDT and CDR2 YNNKEL (reference sequence). The CDR3 contains 19 residues. V shed 0 bases and J 13 bases; nucleotides not matched to a gene: 26. This sample's time point: patch test 1, 2 weeks after DPC sensitization. Treatment reported: therapeutic diphenylcyclopropenone sensitization with weekly scalp DPC. The starting material, unfractionated whole blood, was used for total RNA extraction.

This rearrangement joins TRBV3-1 to TRBJ2-5, with 7 bases fitting TRBD2. The material sequenced was whole blood, taken in connection with sensitization to the hapten diphenylcyclopropenone (DPC). The source of this sequence is a young woman with alopecia areata. Some clones in this sample may be carry-over from other donors' samples. The CDR3 is CASSQEGGDPANLPLPSYF. CDR3 bases: TGTGCCAGCAGCCAAGAGGGGGGGGACCCTGCAAACCTTCCCCTACCTTCGTACTTC.